This passage covers 9 T cell receptor beta chains from one sample sequenced in a study of T-cell memory formation after mild COVID-19. MiXCR, run by TCRdb on the 5' RACE reads, gives a single entry per CDR3 protein. In the table there are 450,000 to 650,000 distinct CDR3 sequences, approximately 18% of which are singletons. Sequenced input: PBMCs or a T cell subset sorted from them (not recorded which). The receptors were gathered from an adult woman who had mild COVID-19 (a few samples of this study predate the infection). Cell type and time point are not known.

The table lists this clonotype with a few counts. The chain couples TRBV5-5 to TRBJ1-4, with 9 bases identical to TRBD1. The CDR3 loop spans 15 amino acids. In germline, CDR1 is SGHKS, CDR2 YYEKEE (reference sequence). The junction had 8 bases not matched to a gene; V was cut back by 3 bases and J by 8 bases. CDR3 bases: TGTGCCAGCAGCTCACCCGGGACAGGGAACGAAAAACTGTTTTTT. The encoded protein is CASSSPGTGNEKLFF.

In this sample, this clonotype turned up a few times. The chain recombines TRBV20-1 with TRBJ2-3, with D perhaps TRBD2 (6 bases). Per germline, CDR1 DFQATT and CDR2 SNEGSKA (reference sequence). V was clipped by 1 base and J by 2 bases, with 10 bases between them. The CDR3 spans 14 residues. CDR3 in amino acids: CSARAGGHTDTQYF. Here the CDR3 DNA reads TGCAGTGCTAGAGCCGGGGGTCACACAGATACGCAGTATTTT.

This clonotype showed up just a few times. The chain uses TRBV30 and TRBJ1-2; 8 bases are a match to TRBD1. V shed 5 bases, J shed 7 bases, and the junction held 9 bases outside the gene matches. The CDR3 has 13 residues. Germline CDR1 GTSNPN, CDR2 SVGIG (reference sequence). CDR3 region: CAWGAGGLPGYTF. CDR3 nucleotides: TGTGCCTGGGGGGCAGGGGGCCTCCCTGGCTACACCTTC.

This clonotype has only a few counts. V and J are TRBV24-1 and TRBJ2-1, with D perhaps matching TRBD2 (6 bases). The CDR3 runs 14 residues. V was pared by 4 bases and J by 12 bases, with 18 bases between. CDR1 is KGHDR, CDR2 SFDVKD, per germline. DNA of the CDR3: TGTGCCACCAGTGACCCAACTAGCTCTGGATGGCAGTTCTTC. Translation: CATSDPTSSGWQFF.

This clonotype was observed a handful of times. A junction boundary mismatches the germline segment, possibly from a read error. The chain is built from TRBV7-3 and TRBJ1-6, with D hard to call. The germline CDR1 and CDR2 sequences are SGHTA and FQGTGA. The CDR3 contains 13 residues. CDR3 nucleotide sequence: TGTGCCAGCAGCTTAAACGAGTATTCATCCCTCCACTTT. Translating it yields CASSLNEYSSLHF.

V is TRBV7-9 and J is TRBJ1-1; D gene unclear. V was cut by 4 bases and J by 1 base, with 10 bases left in between. Germline values: CDR1 SEHNR, CDR2 FQNEAQ (reference sequence). The CDR3 covers 14 residues. The CDR3 protein is CASSSSTGNTEAFF. DNA for the CDR3: TGTGCCAGCAGCTCATCCACGGGGAACACTGAAGCTTTCTTT.

The rearrangement uses TRBV2 and TRBJ2-3; no definite D call. Germline CDR1 and CDR2: SNHLY and FYNNEI. The CDR3 sequence is 10 residues long. The V gene lost 9 bases and the J gene lost 8 bases, with 9 bases spanning the gap. CDR3 in amino acids: CARSAITQYF. The CDR3, as DNA: TGTGCCAGGTCGGCGATTACGCAGTATTTT.

This clonotype has more than one count but fewer than ten. V usage is TRBV20-1 and J usage is TRBJ2-3, with TRBD2 as a possible D gene (6 bases). The CDR3 has 13 amino acids. Germline V gene data show CDR1 as DFQATT and CDR2 as SNEGSKA (reference sequence). V lost 7 bases and J lost 3, with 14 bases in between. CDR3 loop: CSDGSGTTDTQYF. In DNA, the CDR3 is TGCAGTGACGGGTCGGGGACTACAGATACGCAGTATTTT.

This clonotype was observed a few times. The CDR3 protein is CASSLNLGIQPQHF. CDR3 nucleotide sequence: TGTGCCAGCAGTTTAAATCTGGGAATTCAGCCCCAGCATTTT. This sequence joins TRBV12-3 or TRBV12-4 and TRBJ1-5; D is undetermined. V shed 2 bases and J shed 6 bases, with 11 bases lying between them. This CDR3 is built from 14 residues.